The 21 T cell receptor beta chains presented below share a single source sample, sequenced in a study of shared clonotypes between healthy human individuals (dated by TCRdb to 2018 to 2020). The library was produced with the immunoSEQ multiplex PCR assay. What TCRdb holds here is the immuneACCESS table cut down to in-frame rearrangements. Part of the clones is not present; checked against another copy, under half of the missing clones reflect an unresolved V gene, and the others are unexplained. Within this sample are a few million clones, with around 95% of them counted one time only. Roughly 0.13% of the sample goes to the ten largest clones. Sequenced input: naive CD4+ T cells sorted from blood. The label giving this sample's cell subset or site can be read as: CD45RA+ positively selected. These receptor sequences come from a man aged 18 to 29 in good health.

J is TRBJ2-6 and V is TRBV4-2; 9 bases map to TRBD2. The germline gives CDR1 LGHNA, CDR2 YNFKEQ. This CDR3 is 20 amino acids long. V lost 0 bases, J lost 0 bases, and 9 bases stayed unmatched. The CDR3 is CASSQDLASGVLSGANVLTF. CDR3 nucleotides: TGTGCCAGCAGCCAAGATCTGGCTAGCGGGGTTCTCTCTGGGGCCAACGTCCTGACTTTC.

The V and J genes are TRBV4-2 and TRBJ1-5; maybe TRBD1 (5 bases). The germline V gene has CDR1 LGHNA and CDR2 YNFKEQ. V was shortened by 4 bases and J by 3 bases, with 16 bases between the two germline ends. The CDR3 has 16 residues. The chain's CDR3 is CASSRGSGVYNQPQHF. CDR3 DNA: TGTGCCAGCAGCCGGGGCTCCGGGGTTTACAATCAGCCCCAGCATTTT.

V and J are TRBV5-1 and TRBJ1-6, with 11 bases lining up with TRBD1. V was clipped by 0 bases and J by 0 bases; unmatched bases: 8. The CDR3 contains 20 residues. Germline V gene sequence: CDR1 SGHRS, CDR2 YFSETQ. In nucleotides, the CDR3 is TGCGCCAGCAGCTTGGCTGCCCGGGACAGGGGGAGCTCCTATAATTCACCCCTCCACTTT. Encoded protein: CASSLAARDRGSSYNSPLHF.

Here the CDR3 DNA reads TGTGCCAGCTCCTCACACGGACGGGAGACCCAGTACTTC. Its protein is CASSSHGRETQYF. V gene TRBV18 combines with J gene TRBJ2-5; D not certain. Trimming pared 6 bases from V and 5 bases from J, leaving 13 bases between. The CDR3 is made up of 13 amino acids. Looked up from germline, CDR1 is KGHSH and CDR2 is LQKENI.

This clone was picked up one time. The CDR3 region is CASSLGVGRPEAGNQPQHF. The CDR3 DNA reads TGTGCCAGCAGCTTAGGGGTAGGGCGCCCTGAGGCCGGCAATCAGCCCCAGCATTTT. The genes are TRBV7-9 and TRBJ1-5; no clear D. Trimming removed 1 base from V and 2 bases from J, with 21 bases in between. The length of the CDR3 is 19 residues. Per the germline V gene, CDR1 is SEHNR and CDR2 is FQNEAQ (reference sequence).

Comment on this clone: This sample includes further DNA sequences coding for the same CDR3. The chain recombines TRBV6-5 with TRBJ1-6; D might be TRBD1 (5 bases). V was pared by 6 bases and J by 9 bases, with 18 bases between. The CDR3 totals 15 residues. CDR1 and CDR2 (germline): MNHEY, SVGAGI. CDR3 nucleotides: TGTGCCAGCAGCCCCCCGGGACGGGTTGGTTCACCCCTCCACTTT. Protein product: CASSPPGRVGSPLHF.

CDR3 amino acids: CASSPRGAGPGSYEQYF. The CDR3 DNA follows: TGTGCCAGCTCACCACGGGGGGCGGGTCCAGGATCCTACGAGCAGTACTTC. The rearrangement uses TRBV18 and TRBJ2-7; TRBD1 or TRBD2 may be the D gene (6 bases each). V lost 1 base, J lost 1 base, and 17 bases lay in between. The CDR3 extends over 17 amino acids. Looked up from germline, CDR1 is KGHSH and CDR2 is LQKENI.

This clone was recorded only once. The same CDR3 arises from other DNA sequences in this sample as well. This rearrangement joins TRBV28 to TRBJ1-6; no firm D call. This CDR3 is built from 16 residues. V lost 2 bases and J lost 0, with 8 bases in between. The germline CDR1 and CDR2 sequences are MDHEN and SYDVKM. The CDR3 reads CASSLRGSSYNSPLHF. The CDR3 DNA is TGTGCCAGCAGTTTACGCGGCAGCTCCTATAATTCACCCCTCCACTTT.

The V call is TRBV29-1, the J call TRBJ2-1; no clear D. Germline V gives CDR1 SQVTM, CDR2 ANQGSEA. The CDR3 is 13 amino acids. V was cut by 4 bases and J by 8 bases, with 15 bases left in between. The CDR3 DNA reads as TGCAGCGTTGCCTTCTCGGCCGTCCATGAGCAGTTCTTC. It yields the protein CSVAFSAVHEQFF.

The J gene is TRBJ2-3, the V gene TRBV10-3; 8 bases fit TRBD2. Trimming cost V 7 bases and J 2 bases; bases outside gene matches: 5. This CDR3 is 14 amino acids long. In germline, CDR1 is ENHRY, CDR2 SYGVKD. The CDR3 region has the DNA TGTGCCATCACCGGGGGGGGTTTCACAGATACGCAGTATTTT. This translates into CAITGGGFTDTQYF.

This chain connects TRBV10-3 to TRBJ2-2, with TRBD1 matching 7 bases. J gave up 7 bases and V 5 bases, and 4 bases lay outside the gene matches. CDR1 and CDR2 (germline): ENHRY, SYGVKD. This CDR3 region has 13 residues. In DNA, the CDR3 is TGTGCCATCAGTCGGACAGGCGGCGGGGAGCTGTTTTTT. Protein sequence: CAISRTGGGELFF.

The DNA of the CDR3 is TGTGCCAGCAGCTTGCGGGACAGGACTGAAGCTTTCTTT. Translation: CASSLRDRTEAFF. The rearrangement uses TRBV7-9 and TRBJ1-1; 8 bases match TRBD1. The V gene end was trimmed by 3 bases and the J gene end by 5 bases; junction bases not matched to a gene: 2. Germline loops: CDR1 SEHNR, CDR2 FQNEAQ (reference sequence). CDR3 length: 13 amino acids. Full variable domain (outside the CDR3, taken from reference TRBV7-9 and TRBJ1-1): DTGVSQNPRHKITKRGQNVTFRCDPISEHNRLYWYRQTLGQGPEFLTYFQNEAQLEKSRLLSDRFSAERPKGSFSTLEIQRTEQGDSAMYLCASSLRDRTEAFFGQGTRLTVV.

This chain joins TRBV5-1 and TRBJ2-3; D may correspond to TRBD1 or TRBD2 (5 bases each). Trimming took off 0 bases at V and 6 bases at J, with 11 bases between the two ends. The CDR3 covers 14 residues. Per germline, CDR1 SGHRS and CDR2 YFSETQ. This CDR3 reads CASSLAGPADTQYF. The CDR3 bases are TGCGCCAGCAGCTTGGCGGGGCCCGCGGATACGCAGTATTTT. Complete variable domain (other parts from reference TRBV5-1 and TRBJ2-3): KAGVTQTPRYLIKTRGQQVTLSCSPISGHRSVSWYQQTPGQGLQFLFEYFSETQRNKGNFPGRFSGRQFSNSRSEMNVSTLELGDSALYLCASSLAGPADTQYFGPGTRLTVL.

The genes are TRBV27 and TRBJ2-7; D uncertain. The germline gives CDR1 MNHEY, CDR2 SMNVEV (reference sequence). The ends were cut back, 4 bases at V and 0 bases at J, with 10 bases in the middle. CDR3 length equals 14 residues. CDR3 loop: CASSWYLDSYEQYF. In nucleotides, the CDR3 is TGTGCCAGCAGTTGGTATCTCGACTCCTACGAGCAGTACTTC.

J is TRBJ2-7 and V is TRBV7-2, with TRBD2 matching over 10 bases. The CDR3 loop spans 16 amino acids. Unmatched junction bases numbered 10, after V lost 5 bases and J lost 3 bases. Germline CDR1 and CDR2: SGHTA and FQGNSA. CDR3 sequence: CASSTDQREGLYEQYF. The CDR3 DNA is TGTGCCAGCAGCACAGACCAGCGGGAGGGCCTCTACGAGCAGTACTTC. The whole variable domain, filled in from reference TRBV7-2 and TRBJ2-7, reads GAGVSQSPSNKVTEKGKDVELRCDPISGHTALYWYRQSLGQGLEFLIYFQGNSAPDKSGLPSDRFSAERTGGSVSTLTIQRTQQEDSAVYLCASSTDQREGLYEQYFGPGTRLTVT.

The chain combines TRBV6-1 with TRBJ1-2, with D unclear. This CDR3 has 12 residues. V shed 7 bases and J shed 3 bases, with 9 bases lying between them. Germline V gene sequence: CDR1 MNHNS, CDR2 SASEGT. The CDR3 coding sequence is TGTGCCAGCACCCCACTCGACTATGGCTACACCTTC. Translated: CASTPLDYGYTF.

The chain couples TRBV28 to TRBJ2-2; 7 bases map to TRBD2. Per the germline V gene, CDR1 is MDHEN and CDR2 is SYDVKM. J was trimmed by 5 bases and V by 4 bases; bases with no gene match: 10. The CDR3 length is 16 residues. CDR3 sequence: CASSSEGLGRTGELFF. CDR3 DNA sequence: TGTGCCAGCAGTTCCGAGGGGCTCGGGAGGACCGGGGAGCTGTTTTTT.

The rearrangement joins TRBV6-1 to TRBJ2-7, with TRBD1 as a possible D gene (6 bases). The CDR3 loop spans 15 amino acids. The V gene lost 8 bases and the J gene lost 7 bases, with 24 bases spanning the gap. Germline CDR1 is MNHNS and CDR2 is SASEGT. CDR3 protein: CASGNRDTPSREQYF. The DNA for the CDR3 is TGTGCCAGCGGAAACCGGGACACACCCTCTCGTGAGCAGTACTTC.

The CDR3 is CASTYYGTPGTEAFF. The CDR3 DNA reads TGTGCCAGCACCTACTACGGGACCCCTGGCACTGAAGCTTTCTTT. The chain has TRBV11-2 and TRBJ1-1; D may be TRBD1 (5 bases). Germline CDR1 and CDR2: SGHAT and FQNNGV. The CDR3 runs to 15 residues. V was trimmed by 7 bases and J by 4 bases, leaving 19 bases between them.

Only a few counts were recorded for this clone. The CDR3 sequence is CASSQEGPLHF. The CDR3 DNA follows: TGTGCCAGCAGTCAGGAAGGACCCCTCCACTTT. This rearrangement joins TRBV6-5 to TRBJ1-6; D not resolved. CDR1 MNHEY and CDR2 SVGAGI come from the germline V gene. This CDR3 is built from 11 residues. V lost 5 bases and J lost 12, with 8 bases in between.

The chain employs TRBV29-1 and TRBJ1-2, with unresolved D. The CDR3 loop spans 14 amino acids. V lost 0 bases, J lost 6 bases, and 14 bases lay in between. Looked up from germline, CDR1 is SQVTM and CDR2 is ANQGSEA. The CDR3 protein is CSVEENSYMDGYTF. Here the CDR3 DNA reads TGCAGCGTTGAAGAGAACAGTTATATGGATGGCTACACCTTC.